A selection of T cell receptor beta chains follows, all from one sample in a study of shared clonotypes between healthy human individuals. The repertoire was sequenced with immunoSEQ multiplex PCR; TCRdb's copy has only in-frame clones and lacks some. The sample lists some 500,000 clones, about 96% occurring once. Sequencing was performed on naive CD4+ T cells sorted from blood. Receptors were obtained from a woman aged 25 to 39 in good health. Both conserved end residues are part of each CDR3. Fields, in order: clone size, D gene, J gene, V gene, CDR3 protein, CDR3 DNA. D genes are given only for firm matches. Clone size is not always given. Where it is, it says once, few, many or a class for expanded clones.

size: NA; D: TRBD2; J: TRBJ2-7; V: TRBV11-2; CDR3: CASSSGWREKQYF; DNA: TGTGCCAGCAGCTCCGGATGGCGGGAGAAGCAGTACTTC
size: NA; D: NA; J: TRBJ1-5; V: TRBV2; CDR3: CASSLRISNQPQHF; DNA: TGTGCCAGCAGCCTTAGGATTAGCAATCAGCCCCAGCATTTT
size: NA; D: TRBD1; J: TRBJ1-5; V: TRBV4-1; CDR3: CASSQWTGGYYSNQPQHF; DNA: TGCGCCAGCAGCCAGTGGACAGGGGGCTATTATAGCAATCAGCCCCAGCATTTT
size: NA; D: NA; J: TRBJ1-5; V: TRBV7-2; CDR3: CASKLDRSDQPQHF; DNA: TGTGCCAGCAAATTGGACAGATCGGATCAGCCCCAGCATTTT
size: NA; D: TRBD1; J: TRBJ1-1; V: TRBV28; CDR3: CASRSGTGSTEAFF; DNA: TGTGCCAGCAGATCCGGGACAGGGTCCACTGAAGCTTTCTTT
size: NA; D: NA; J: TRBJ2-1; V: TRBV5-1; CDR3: CASKKDYNEQFF; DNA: TGCGCCAGCAAAAAGGACTACAATGAGCAGTTCTTC
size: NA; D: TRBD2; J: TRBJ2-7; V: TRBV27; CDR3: CASSQPLAGSEQYF; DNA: TGTGCCAGCAGTCAACCACTAGCGGGGTCCGAGCAGTACTTC
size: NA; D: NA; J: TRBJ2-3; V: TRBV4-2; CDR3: CASSQAPDTQYF; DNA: TGTGCCAGCAGCCAAGCCCCAGATACGCAGTATTTT
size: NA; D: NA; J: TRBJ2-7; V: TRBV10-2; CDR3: CASRHGSSYEQYF; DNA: TGCGCCAGCAGGCACGGGAGCTCCTACGAGCAGTACTTC
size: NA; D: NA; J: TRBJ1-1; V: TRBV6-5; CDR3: CASSYTGGWDTEAFF; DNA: TGTGCCAGCAGTTATACCGGGGGCTGGGACACTGAAGCTTTCTTT
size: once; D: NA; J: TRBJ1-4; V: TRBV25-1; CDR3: CASTAYRDEKLFF; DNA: TGTGCCAGCACCGCCTACAGGGATGAAAAACTGTTTTTT
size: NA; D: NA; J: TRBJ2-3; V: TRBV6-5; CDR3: CASSTRGVTDTQYF; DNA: TGTGCCAGCAGCACACGAGGGGTAACAGATACGCAGTATTTT
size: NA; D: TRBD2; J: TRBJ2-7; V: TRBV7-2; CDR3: CASSSGLAASYEQYF; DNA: TGTGCCAGCAGCTCAGGACTAGCGGCCTCCTACGAGCAGTACTTC
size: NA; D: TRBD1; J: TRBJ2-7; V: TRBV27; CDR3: CASSTYPGTESYEQYF; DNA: TGTGCCAGCAGTACCTATCCCGGGACAGAGAGCTACGAGCAGTACTTC
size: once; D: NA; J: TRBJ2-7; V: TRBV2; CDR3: CASSEGPGEQYF; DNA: TGTGCCAGCAGTGAAGGGCCCGGCGAGCAGTACTTC
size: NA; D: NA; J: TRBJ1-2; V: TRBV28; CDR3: CASSLDRYGYTF; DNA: TGTGCCAGCAGTCTCGACAGATATGGCTACACCTTC